The clone carrying this T cell receptor beta chain has just a few counts. This record comes from a study of blood T cell repertoires in COVID-19. For the study at large: Collection of acute and convalescent COVID-19 samples took place in the United States, Italy and Spain.

Data came from immunoSEQ multiplex PCR; TCRdb stores just in-frame clones and leaves some out. The table has 110,000 to 150,000 clones, 88% seen once. This CDR3 is 14 amino acids long. Germline CDR1 SGHDT, CDR2 YYEEEE. The V gene lost 2 bases and the J gene lost 2 bases, with 10 bases spanning the gap. The sample taken for sequencing was peripheral blood. This chain links TRBV5-6 with TRBJ1-2; D call uncertain. The source of this sequence is a man between 70 and 80 years old with acute or convalescent COVID-19. The CDR3 DNA reads TGTGCCAGCAGCTTATCTACAGACAACTATGGCTACACCTTC. Translated, it gives CASSLSTDNYGYTF.